This T cell receptor (beta chain) was recorded in a study of blood T cell repertoires in COVID-19. Study summary: The origin of the acute and convalescent COVID-19 samples was the United States, Italy and Spain. PBMCs, B-cell-depleted T cells, or T cells were the source of the cDNA or gDNA that made up the material.

In the original processing: Amplification of reference gene primers was used by the study to estimate nucleated cell counts. TCRdb's copy holds only in-frame clones and misses some; the assay was immunoSEQ multiplex PCR. Clone size and the V and J calls come from that table; the DNA yielded D and trimming. The sample records just under 250,000 clones, around 86% being singletons. CDR3 length: 22 residues. The chain employs TRBV21-1 and TRBJ2-4; TRBD1, the table's D call, lacks a check against the DNA. TRBV21-1 constitutes a pseudogene. The receptor comes from a woman aged 25-40 years who had recovered from COVID-19. Sample: peripheral blood. The CDR3 DNA reads as TGTGCCAGCAGCTCTAGTCATTCCGGGACAGGGTTTGAGATTTGTGCCAAAAACATTCAGTACTTC. It codes for CASSSSHSGTGFEICAKNIQYF.